These T cell receptor beta chains were read from a single sample in a study of blood T cell repertoires in COVID-19. Assay: immunoSEQ multiplex PCR; the TCRdb copy retains only in-frame clones and omits some. The data show over 300,000 clones, around 90% seen once. What was sequenced was PBMCs or T cells enriched from blood (not recorded which). The receptors were gathered from a woman aged 30 to 39 who had recovered from COVID-19. Each CDR3 is given with its conserved first and last residue. Each record gives: V gene, J gene, clone size, D gene, CDR3 DNA, CDR3 protein. A D gene is named only where the DNA matches it firmly. Size values are once, few and many counts, or a class for expanded clones, and some rows have none.

v_gene: TRBV6-5
j_gene: TRBJ1-1
abundance: .
d_gene: .
CDR3nt: TGTGCCAGCAGCTCATACAGGGTCGGTGGCACTGAAGCTTTCTTT
CDR3aa: CASSSYRVGGTEAFF

v_gene: TRBV18
j_gene: TRBJ1-2
abundance: .
d_gene: .
CDR3nt: TGTGCCAGCTCACCAAGTCAGGGAAACTATGGCTACACCTTC
CDR3aa: CASSPSQGNYGYTF

v_gene: TRBV5-5
j_gene: TRBJ1-1
abundance: .
d_gene: TRBD1
CDR3nt: TGTGCCAGCAGCCCGGGACAGCAGAGCACTGAAGCTTTCTTT
CDR3aa: CASSPGQQSTEAFF

v_gene: TRBV19
j_gene: TRBJ2-1
abundance: .
d_gene: TRBD2
CDR3nt: TGTGCCAGTAGTATAGTTCGAGGACTAGCGGGAATTTACAATGAGCAGTTCTTC
CDR3aa: CASSIVRGLAGIYNEQFF

v_gene: TRBV6-5
j_gene: TRBJ1-5
abundance: .
d_gene: .
CDR3nt: TGTGCCAGCTCCAGGTCCCCTGATCAGCCCCAGCATTTT
CDR3aa: CASSRSPDQPQHF

v_gene: TRBV24-1
j_gene: TRBJ1-1
abundance: .
d_gene: .
CDR3nt: TGTGCCACCAGTGCTTTGGCCGCGCATATGGAAGCTTTCTTT
CDR3aa: CATSALAAHMEAFF

v_gene: TRBV4-1
j_gene: TRBJ2-1
abundance: .
d_gene: TRBD2
CDR3nt: TGCGCCAGCACCGGGACTAGCGGGGTATCCTACAATGAGCAGTTCTTC
CDR3aa: CASTGTSGVSYNEQFF

v_gene: TRBV7-3
j_gene: TRBJ2-7
abundance: .
d_gene: .
CDR3nt: TGTGCCAGCAGCTTATTACAGGGCTACGAGCAGTACTTC
CDR3aa: CASSLLQGYEQYF

v_gene: TRBV6-5
j_gene: TRBJ1-5
abundance: few
d_gene: .
CDR3nt: TGTGCCAGCACCCCCGGGTCTTATAGCAATCAGCCCCAGCATTTT
CDR3aa: CASTPGSYSNQPQHF

v_gene: TRBV7-8
j_gene: TRBJ1-5
abundance: .
d_gene: .
CDR3nt: TGTGCCAGCAGCTTAGCAAGGGGGGGTTTGAGCAATCAGCCCCAGCATTTT
CDR3aa: CASSLARGGLSNQPQHF

v_gene: TRBV7-6
j_gene: TRBJ1-1
abundance: .
d_gene: .
CDR3nt: TGTGCCAGCAGCTTATTGCGCGGCACTGAAGCTTTCTTT
CDR3aa: CASSLLRGTEAFF

v_gene: TRBV11-2
j_gene: TRBJ2-3
abundance: .
d_gene: .
CDR3nt: TGTGCCAGCAGCACTCAACAGGAGGATACGCAGTATTTT
CDR3aa: CASSTQQEDTQYF

v_gene: TRBV9
j_gene: TRBJ2-5
abundance: .
d_gene: TRBD1
CDR3nt: TGTGCCAGCAGCGTAGGACAGGGGCTTGGGGAGACCCAGTACTTC
CDR3aa: CASSVGQGLGETQYF

v_gene: TRBV15
j_gene: TRBJ1-2
abundance: .
d_gene: TRBD1
CDR3nt: TGTGCCACCAGCAGGGGACAGGGCGTAGGCTACACCTTC
CDR3aa: CATSRGQGVGYTF

v_gene: TRBV5-6
j_gene: TRBJ1-1
abundance: .
d_gene: .
CDR3nt: TGTGCCAGCAGCGGGCAGCTGAACACTGAAGCTTTCTTT
CDR3aa: CASSGQLNTEAFF

v_gene: TRBV28
j_gene: TRBJ2-2
abundance: .
d_gene: TRBD2
CDR3nt: TGTGCCAGCAGTTTATTCAAACCGGGACTAGCGGATACCAGGGAGCTGTTTTTT
CDR3aa: CASSLFKPGLADTRELFF

v_gene: TRBV5-6
j_gene: TRBJ1-1
abundance: .
d_gene: TRBD1
CDR3nt: TGTGCCAGCAGCTTGGGACAGGGTGAGGGGGCTTTCTTT
CDR3aa: CASSLGQGEGAFF

v_gene: TRBV5-8
j_gene: TRBJ1-1
abundance: .
d_gene: .
CDR3nt: TGTGCCAGCAGGCGAGACCAGGGACGGAGGGAGAACACTGAAGCTTTCTTT
CDR3aa: CASRRDQGRRENTEAFF

v_gene: TRBV3-1/TRBV3-2
j_gene: TRBJ1-6
abundance: .
d_gene: .
CDR3nt: TGTGCCAGCAGCCGAAGTGGTACACCCTATAATTCACCCCTCCACTTT
CDR3aa: CASSRSGTPYNSPLHF

v_gene: TRBV29-1
j_gene: TRBJ2-3
abundance: .
d_gene: .
CDR3nt: TGCAGCGTTCCCGGGTGGTCTAGCACAGATACGCAGTATTTT
CDR3aa: CSVPGWSSTDTQYF

v_gene: TRBV11-2
j_gene: TRBJ2-7
abundance: .
d_gene: .
CDR3nt: TGTGCCAGCAGCTTAGTCGGGGGTTCTCGCTACGAGCAGTACTTC
CDR3aa: CASSLVGGSRYEQYF

v_gene: TRBV30
j_gene: TRBJ1-2
abundance: .
d_gene: .
CDR3nt: TGTGCCTGGAGTGCCCGGGGGGGGAGAGGCAGCTATGGCTACACCTTC
CDR3aa: CAWSARGGRGSYGYTF

v_gene: TRBV6-5
j_gene: TRBJ2-5
abundance: .
d_gene: .
CDR3nt: TGTGCCAGCATCTCCCCGGGGGAGACCCAGTACTTC
CDR3aa: CASISPGETQYF

v_gene: TRBV11-3
j_gene: TRBJ2-5
abundance: .
d_gene: TRBD2
CDR3nt: TGTGCCAGCAGCTTAACCGGGACTAGCGGGGCGGGGACCCAGTACTTC
CDR3aa: CASSLTGTSGAGTQYF

v_gene: TRBV10-3
j_gene: TRBJ1-2
abundance: .
d_gene: .
CDR3nt: TGTGCCATCGGTCCCTCCGGCCCAGAAAGAGGTGGCTACACCTTC
CDR3aa: CAIGPSGPERGGYTF

v_gene: TRBV9
j_gene: TRBJ2-1
abundance: .
d_gene: .
CDR3nt: TGTGCCAGCAGCGGAACCGTCACGAGCTCCTACAATGAGCAGTTCTTC
CDR3aa: CASSGTVTSSYNEQFF

v_gene: TRBV29-1
j_gene: TRBJ1-1
abundance: .
d_gene: .
CDR3nt: TGCAGCGTCCGGGGAAGTCTGGCCAAATCGATGGTCGATGGCACTGAAGCTTTCTTT
CDR3aa: CSVRGSLAKSMVDGTEAFF

v_gene: TRBV5-1
j_gene: TRBJ2-2
abundance: .
d_gene: .
CDR3nt: TGCGCCAGCAGCTTGGCGGGGAGTGTCAACACCGGGGAGCTGTTTTTT
CDR3aa: CASSLAGSVNTGELFF

v_gene: TRBV20-1
j_gene: TRBJ2-3
abundance: .
d_gene: TRBD2
CDR3nt: TGCAGTGCTAGTGTTCCAGCGGGGGGCCGGGGAGATACGCAGTATTTT
CDR3aa: CSASVPAGGRGDTQYF

v_gene: TRBV9
j_gene: TRBJ2-5
abundance: .
d_gene: .
CDR3nt: TGTGCCAGCAGCGTAGAGATGGGGAGAGGGGAGACCCAGTACTTC
CDR3aa: CASSVEMGRGETQYF

v_gene: TRBV6-2/TRBV6-3
j_gene: TRBJ1-5
abundance: .
d_gene: .
CDR3nt: TGTGCCAGCAGCCGTGCGGGCGCGGGGGTTAATCAGCCCCAGCATTTT
CDR3aa: CASSRAGAGVNQPQHF

v_gene: TRBV15
j_gene: TRBJ1-5
abundance: .
d_gene: .
CDR3nt: TGTGCCACCAGCAGGGACATAGTAGATCAGCCCCAGCATTTT
CDR3aa: CATSRDIVDQPQHF

v_gene: TRBV2
j_gene: TRBJ2-3
abundance: .
d_gene: TRBD2
CDR3nt: TGTGCCAGCAGTGGGAGGCGGGGGGAAGATACGCAGTATTTT
CDR3aa: CASSGRRGEDTQYF

v_gene: TRBV14
j_gene: TRBJ1-6
abundance: .
d_gene: .
CDR3nt: TGTGCCAGCAGCCCCGACAAAAACTATAATTCACCCCTCCACTTT
CDR3aa: CASSPDKNYNSPLHF

v_gene: TRBV6-5
j_gene: TRBJ1-1
abundance: once
d_gene: .
CDR3nt: TGTGCCAGCAGTTACTTACAGGGTTATACTTTCTTT
CDR3aa: CASSYLQGYTFF

v_gene: TRBV19
j_gene: TRBJ1-4
abundance: .
d_gene: .
CDR3nt: TGTGCCAGTAGTGCCCTGGGAGGAGAAAAACTGTTTTTT
CDR3aa: CASSALGGEKLFF

v_gene: TRBV5-1
j_gene: TRBJ1-4
abundance: .
d_gene: .
CDR3nt: TGCGCCAGCAGCTTTAACTCGGAGACAGCTTCTTATGAAAAACTGTTTTTT
CDR3aa: CASSFNSETASYEKLFF

v_gene: TRBV2
j_gene: TRBJ1-5
abundance: .
d_gene: TRBD1
CDR3nt: TGTGCCAGCAGTGAAGAGGCAGGGGGTTTTCAGCCCCAGCATTTT
CDR3aa: CASSEEAGGFQPQHF

v_gene: TRBV19
j_gene: TRBJ1-4
abundance: .
d_gene: .
CDR3nt: TGTGCCAGTAGTATGGGCAGGGCAACTAATGAAAAACTGTTTTTT
CDR3aa: CASSMGRATNEKLFF

v_gene: TRBV25-1
j_gene: TRBJ1-2
abundance: .
d_gene: .
CDR3nt: TGTGCCAGCAGTGAATCGAAAGAGAACTATGGCTACACCTTC
CDR3aa: CASSESKENYGYTF

v_gene: TRBV6-5
j_gene: TRBJ1-1
abundance: .
d_gene: TRBD1
CDR3nt: TGTGCCAGCAGGGGGACAGGGCATACTGAAGCTTTCTTT
CDR3aa: CASRGTGHTEAFF

v_gene: TRBV19
j_gene: TRBJ2-3
abundance: few
d_gene: TRBD2
CDR3nt: TGTGCCAGTAGTCAGTGGGGGGGTGGCACAGATACGCAGTATTTT
CDR3aa: CASSQWGGGTDTQYF

v_gene: TRBV6-1
j_gene: TRBJ2-1
abundance: few
d_gene: TRBD2
CDR3nt: TGTGCCAGCAGTGAAGATACTAGCGGAGACTTCTACAATGAGCAGTTCTTC
CDR3aa: CASSEDTSGDFYNEQFF

v_gene: TRBV30
j_gene: TRBJ1-2
abundance: .
d_gene: TRBD1
CDR3nt: TGTGCCTGGAGTGTACTAGGCAGGGGGCGAGGCTATGGCTACACCTTC
CDR3aa: CAWSVLGRGRGYGYTF

v_gene: TRBV7-9
j_gene: TRBJ1-1
abundance: .
d_gene: .
CDR3nt: TGTGCCAGCAGCTTAGGGACACATGTTGAAGCTTTCTTT
CDR3aa: CASSLGTHVEAFF

v_gene: TRBV7-2
j_gene: TRBJ1-1
abundance: once
d_gene: TRBD1
CDR3nt: TGTGCCAGCAGCACCCGGACAGGAGCGAACACTGAAGCTTTCTTT
CDR3aa: CASSTRTGANTEAFF

v_gene: TRBV3-1/TRBV3-2
j_gene: TRBJ1-1
abundance: .
d_gene: TRBD1
CDR3nt: TGTGCCAGCAGCCAAGCTTACAGGGGTGGAAGTCCTGAAGCTTTCTTT
CDR3aa: CASSQAYRGGSPEAFF

v_gene: TRBV5-5
j_gene: TRBJ2-1
abundance: .
d_gene: .
CDR3nt: TGTGCCAGCAACGCGCTGGGGCACTACAATGAGCAGTTCTTC
CDR3aa: CASNALGHYNEQFF